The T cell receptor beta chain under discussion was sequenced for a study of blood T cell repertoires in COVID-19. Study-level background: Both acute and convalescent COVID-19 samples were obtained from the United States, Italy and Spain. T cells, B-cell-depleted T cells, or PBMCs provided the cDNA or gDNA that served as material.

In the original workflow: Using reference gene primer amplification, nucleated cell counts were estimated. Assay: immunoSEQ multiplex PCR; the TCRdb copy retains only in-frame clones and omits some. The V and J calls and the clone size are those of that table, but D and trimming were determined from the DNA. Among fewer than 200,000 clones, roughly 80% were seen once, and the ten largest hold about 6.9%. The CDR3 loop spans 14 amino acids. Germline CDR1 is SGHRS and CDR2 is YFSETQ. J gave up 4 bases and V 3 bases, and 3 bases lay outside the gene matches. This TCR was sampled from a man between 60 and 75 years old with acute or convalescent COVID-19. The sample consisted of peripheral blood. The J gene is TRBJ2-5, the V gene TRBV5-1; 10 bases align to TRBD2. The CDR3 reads CASSSPSGGETQYF. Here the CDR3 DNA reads TGCGCCAGCAGCTCCCCTAGCGGGGGAGAGACCCAGTACTTC.